This T cell receptor (beta chain) was sequenced for a study of cytomegalovirus exposure and HLA in healthy donors. V dropped 6 bases and J dropped 5; count of bases not matched to a gene: 2. The germline V gene has CDR1 SQVTM and CDR2 ANQGSEA. CDR3 length equals 11 residues. As to this clone: What it binds is not known.

Clones were read by immunoSEQ multiplex PCR, and TCRdb kept only the in-frame ones, dropping some. The data contain about 110,000 clones, about 87% of them seen just once; the ten biggest clones take up 1.5% to 2%. Findings and limits, study-wide: That first-cohort TCR clusters tended to co-occur in the approximately 110 validation repertoires was found in a later analysis.

This sequence joins TRBV29-1 and TRBJ2-3, with 7 bases fitting TRBD2. Sequenced input: PBMCs. This receptor was taken from a woman aged 18 to 35 in good health and CMV-seropositive. The CDR3 loop is CSVGGLDTQYF. The CDR3 DNA is TGCAGCGTGGGAGGGTTAGATACGCAGTATTTT.